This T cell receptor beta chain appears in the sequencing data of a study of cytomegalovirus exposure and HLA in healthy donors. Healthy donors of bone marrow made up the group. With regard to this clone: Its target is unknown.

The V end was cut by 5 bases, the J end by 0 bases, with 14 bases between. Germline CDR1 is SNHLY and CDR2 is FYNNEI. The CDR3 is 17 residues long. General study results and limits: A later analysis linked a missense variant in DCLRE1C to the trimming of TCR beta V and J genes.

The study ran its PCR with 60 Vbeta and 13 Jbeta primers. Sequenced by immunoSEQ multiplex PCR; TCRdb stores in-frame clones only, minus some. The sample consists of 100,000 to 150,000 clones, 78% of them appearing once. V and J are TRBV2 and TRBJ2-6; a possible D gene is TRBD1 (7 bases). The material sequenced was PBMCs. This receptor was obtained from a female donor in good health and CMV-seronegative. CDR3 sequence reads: CASSRRGTASGANVLTF. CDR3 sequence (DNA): TGTGCCAGCAGTAGGAGGGGGACAGCCTCTGGGGCCAACGTCCTGACTTTC.